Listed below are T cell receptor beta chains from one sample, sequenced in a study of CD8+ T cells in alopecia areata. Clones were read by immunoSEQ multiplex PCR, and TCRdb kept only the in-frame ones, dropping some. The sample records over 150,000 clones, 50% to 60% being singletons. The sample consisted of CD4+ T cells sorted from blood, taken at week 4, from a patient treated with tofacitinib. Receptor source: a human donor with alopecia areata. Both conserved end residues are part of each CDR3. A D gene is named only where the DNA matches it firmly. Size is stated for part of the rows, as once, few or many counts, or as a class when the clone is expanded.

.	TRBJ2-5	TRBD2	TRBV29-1	TGCAGCGTCCTGACTAGCGGACAAGAGACCCAGTACTTC	CSVLTSGQETQYF
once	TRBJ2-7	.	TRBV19	TGTGCCACCGGAAGGGAGTCCTCCGGGAAGCAGTACTTC	CATGRESSGKQYF
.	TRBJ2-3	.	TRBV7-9	TGTGCCAGCAGCTTAGCAGATACGCAGTATTTT	CASSLADTQYF
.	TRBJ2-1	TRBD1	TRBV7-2	TGTGCCAGCAGCAAAGGTCCCGGGACAGGTTTCCCCGCGCAGTTCTTC	CASSKGPGTGFPAQFF
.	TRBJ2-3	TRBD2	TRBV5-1	TGCGCCAGCAGCTTGGCACTAGCGGGAGGACCAGATACGCAGTATTTT	CASSLALAGGPDTQYF
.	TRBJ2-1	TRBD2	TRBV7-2	TGCGCCAGCAGCCAAGTCCTACTAGCGGGAGGCCATGAGCAGTTCTTC	CASSQVLLAGGHEQFF
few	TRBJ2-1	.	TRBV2	TGTGCCAGCAGTATAAGGTTCTTC	CASSIRFF
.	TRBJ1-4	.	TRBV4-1	TGCGCCAGCAGCCAAGGCTCCACGGGGGCTGAAAAACTGTTTTTT	CASSQGSTGAEKLFF
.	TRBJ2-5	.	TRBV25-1	TGTGCCAGCAGTGACCCCACCCAGGGAAGGGAGACCCAGTACTTC	CASSDPTQGRETQYF
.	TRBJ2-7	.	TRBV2	TGTGCCAGCAGGCTCCAGGGAAGCTCCTACGAGCAGTACTTC	CASRLQGSSYEQYF
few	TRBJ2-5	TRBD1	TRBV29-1	TGCAGCTTTAGGCCGGGACAGCTCCAAGAGACCCAGTACTTC	CSFRPGQLQETQYF
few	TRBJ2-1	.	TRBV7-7	TGTGCGGTGGGAGCCGGACCCCTTGAGCAGTTCTTC	CAVGAGPLEQFF
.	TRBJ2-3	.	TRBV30	TGTGCCTGGAAGGGCGGTAGCACAGATACGCAGTATTTT	CAWKGGSTDTQYF
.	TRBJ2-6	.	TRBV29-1	TGCAGCGTAGTTCTCGCCTCTGGGGCCAACGTCCTGACTTTC	CSVVLASGANVLTF
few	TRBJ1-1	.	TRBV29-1	TGCAGCGTGAGGGACCCCCCTGAGACTTTCTTT	CSVRDPPETFF
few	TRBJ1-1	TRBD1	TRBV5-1	TGCGCCAGCAGCTTGACCAGGACAGGGGCAAACACTGAAGCTTTCTTT	CASSLTRTGANTEAFF
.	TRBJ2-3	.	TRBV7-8	TGTGCCAGCAGCGCCAACCTTCTAGCGCGAAGCACAGATACGCAGTATTTT	CASSANLLARSTDTQYF
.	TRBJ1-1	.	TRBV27	TGTGCCAGCAGACTGCAAAGGTCGAACACTGAAGCTTTCTTT	CASRLQRSNTEAFF
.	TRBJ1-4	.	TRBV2	TGTGCCAGCGGCCTTGGGACAACTAATGAAAAACTGTTTTTT	CASGLGTTNEKLFF
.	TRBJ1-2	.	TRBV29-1	TGCAGCGTTGAAAAGCATAACTATGGCTACACCTTC	CSVEKHNYGYTF
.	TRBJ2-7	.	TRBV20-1	TGCAGTGCTATTGACAGCTACGAGCAGTACTTC	CSAIDSYEQYF
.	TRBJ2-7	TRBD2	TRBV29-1	TGCAGCGTTACGACTAGCGGGACCAAGTACGAGCAGTACTTC	CSVTTSGTKYEQYF
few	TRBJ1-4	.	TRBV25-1	TGTGCCAGCAGTGAATTTAGGGGTCGCGAAAAACTGTTTTTT	CASSEFRGREKLFF
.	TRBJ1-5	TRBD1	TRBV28	TGTGCCAGCATGGGGGGACAGGGGGGAAATCAGCCCCAGCATTTT	CASMGGQGGNQPQHF
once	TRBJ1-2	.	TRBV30	TGTGCCTGGAGTCCGGGTCTCGGAGGGTACTATGGCTACACCTTC	CAWSPGLGGYYGYTF
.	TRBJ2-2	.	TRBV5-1	TGCGCCAGCAGCTTGGTTCTGGCTACCAACACCGGGGAGCTGTTTTTT	CASSLVLATNTGELFF
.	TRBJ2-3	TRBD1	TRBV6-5	TGTGCCAGCAGTTGGGGACAGGGGACAGATACGCAGTATTTT	CASSWGQGTDTQYF
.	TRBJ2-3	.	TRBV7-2	TGTGCCAGCAGCCAAGACAGAATCACAGATACGCAGTATTTT	CASSQDRITDTQYF
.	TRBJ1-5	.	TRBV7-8	TGTGCCAGCAGCTTAATCGGACACCGTCAGCCCCAGCATTTT	CASSLIGHRQPQHF
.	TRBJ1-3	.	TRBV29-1	TGCAGCGTTGACAGTACCCTCTCTGGAAACACCATATATTTT	CSVDSTLSGNTIYF
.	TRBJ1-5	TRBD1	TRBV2	TGTGCCAGCAGACCGGACAGGAATAGCAATCAGCCCCAGCATTTT	CASRPDRNSNQPQHF
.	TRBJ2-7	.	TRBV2	TGTGCCAGCAGGGGGGACCGATCCTCCTACGAGCAGTACTTC	CASRGDRSSYEQYF
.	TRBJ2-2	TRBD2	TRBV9	TGTGCCAGCAGCCCCCGGACTAGCGGAGGCGGGGAGCTGTTTTTT	CASSPRTSGGGELFF
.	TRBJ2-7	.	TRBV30	TGTGCCTGGAGGTCGTTCGGACGATCCTACGAGCAGTACTTC	CAWRSFGRSYEQYF
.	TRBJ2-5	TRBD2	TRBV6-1	TGTGCCAGCAGTGAAAACCCTAGCGGGAGGTTGGAGACCCAGTACTTC	CASSENPSGRLETQYF
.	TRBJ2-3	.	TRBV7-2	TGTGCCAGCAGCCCCTACACAGATACGCAGTATTTT	CASSPYTDTQYF
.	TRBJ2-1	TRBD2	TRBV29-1	TGCAGCGTTGAAGAGGGACCGTCCAGCGGGATTGAGCAGTTCTTC	CSVEEGPSSGIEQFF
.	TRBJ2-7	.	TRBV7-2	TGTGCCAGCAGCTTATTCCCGGGTGGAATGAGCGGTAGGACCTACGAGCAGTACTTC	CASSLFPGGMSGRTYEQYF
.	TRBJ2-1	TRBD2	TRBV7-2	TGTGCCAGCAGCTTAGGAGGGAGGGCCGGGGCGAATGAGCAGTTCTTC	CASSLGGRAGANEQFF
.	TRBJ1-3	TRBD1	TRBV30	TGTGCCTTCCACCAGGGGGCGAGGGGAAACACCATATATTTT	CAFHQGARGNTIYF
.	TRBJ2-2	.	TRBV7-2	TGTGCCAGCAGCCCGGAACTCGTCAGGGTGGCCACCGGGGAGCTGTTTTTT	CASSPELVRVATGELFF
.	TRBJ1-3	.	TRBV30	TGTGCCTGGAGTGTAGCCCCCAGAGGGATTCCACTCTCTGGAAACACCATATATTTT	CAWSVAPRGIPLSGNTIYF
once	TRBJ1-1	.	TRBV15	TGTGCCACCAGCAGAGATCGGGGAGGGGTCGGTTCTCTGAACACTGAAGCTTTCTTT	CATSRDRGGVGSLNTEAFF
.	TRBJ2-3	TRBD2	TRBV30	TGTGCCTGGAGTGTTCGGGGGGGCGAAGATACGCAGTATTTT	CAWSVRGGEDTQYF